This T cell receptor (beta chain) was sequenced during a study of cytomegalovirus exposure and HLA in healthy donors. Overall study results and limits: According to a later analysis, donors in an Asian-associated ancestry cluster reportedly had fewer N-insertions than the roughly 630-donor mean. An analysis that was carried out later associated 16,000 or so TCR beta sequences with HLA alleles at 0.05 false discovery rate. In an earlier analysis, in under 700 donors, most V segments appeared productive either ~87% or ~30% of the time.

The sample holds a few counts of this clone. The antigen remains undetermined. This PCR relied on a set of 60 Vbeta primers and 13 Jbeta primers. TCRdb keeps only in-frame clones here, not all; method: immunoSEQ multiplex PCR. The profile shows under 150,000 clones, 80% to 85% of them singletons. V gave up 1 base and J gave up 3 bases, with 6 bases separating them. Germline loops: CDR1 SEHNR, CDR2 FQNEAQ (reference sequence). The CDR3 contains 13 residues. This TCR was recovered from a male donor in good health and CMV-seronegative. Sequenced: PBMCs. The J gene is TRBJ1-2, the V gene TRBV7-9; D uncertain. Written as DNA, the CDR3 is TGTGCCAGCAGCTTAGGAGATCACTATGGCTACACCTTC. This codes for CASSLGDHYGYTF.